The TCR beta chain under discussion was sequenced for a study of CD8+ T cells in alopecia areata (dated by TCRdb to between 2018 and 2020). About the full investigation: The treated patients took part in an open-label pilot trial in which moderate-to-severe alopecia areata was treated with oral tofacitinib at 5 to 10 mg twice daily. In humans, TCRbeta sequencing was performed on scalp tissue and on sorted CD4+ and CD8+ peripheral blood T cells from healthy controls and from patients with patchy or totalis/universalis alopecia areata. TCRbeta CDR3 regions were amplified by immunoSEQ multiplex PCR using 35 Vbeta forward and 13 Jbeta reverse primers. Biopsies were taken from tofacitinib-treated patients at baseline and again at 4 and 24 weeks into treatment, and several of those patients also had a later scalp biopsy. Scalp clonality was compared among normal scalp (n=4), patchy alopecia areata scalp (n=8), and alopecia totalis/universalis scalp (n=8). The SALT score, which quantifies the percentage of affected scalp surface area, was used to measure disease severity in treated patients. High-throughput TCRbeta sequencing was used to examine T cell clonal expansion in alopecia areata in both the C3H/HeJ mouse model and human patients. RNA came from the PAXgene miRNA kit for fixed scalp, the miRNeasy kit for PBMCs, and the RNeasy kit for mouse skin. Patients received tofacitinib for 6 to 18 months and were then followed off drug for 6 months to check for delayed response and recurrence. What the authors observed across the whole study: Higher clonality and more expanded CD8+ clones were observed in lesional scalp than in normal scalp, particularly in alopecia totalis/universalis, a finding suggestive of antigenic drive. Many expanded lesional clones were found to persist in scalp and blood during tofacitinib treatment, and relapse after treatment cessation may be partly explained by this persistence. With tofacitinib, both scalp clonality and the number of expanded CD8+ clones among the top 100 scalp clones went down significantly. Shared TCR sequences between patients were less evident than in mice, which may be partly attributable to HLA diversity in the patient population. Because the treated cohort was small and had only one nonresponder, larger studies are needed to examine links between baseline CD8+ expansion and response. Unlike mouse skin, where gammadelta T cells dominate, normal human skin contains resident alphabeta T cells that get sequenced too, which complicates analysis of the scalp TCR repertoire.

The CDR3 numbers 10 residues from cysteine through phenylalanine. Only the CDR3 DNA is retained, 30 bases long and in frame from the first base. From a lookup of the germline V gene (reference sequence), CDR1 and CDR2 are DFQATT and SNEGSKA. Of note for this clone: Its specific antigen is unknown. One end of the junction fails to match germline, which may point to a read error. Other DNA sequences in the same sample also yield this CDR3.

Libraries were constructed by the immunoSEQ multiplex PCR assay. RNA was extracted from all samples and reverse transcribed into cDNA as template for TCR sequencing. SuperScript III was used to make first-strand cDNA, primed with a 2:1 mix of oligo-dT and random hexamers. A synthetic immune receptor repertoire was used to gauge amplification bias, and whatever bias remained was removed computationally. Regarding the original processing steps: Raw reads were preprocessed for error removal, and CDR3 was defined according to IMGT conventions as running from the conserved cysteine to phenylalanine. Clonality was calculated as 1 minus Shannon entropy normalized by log2 of the number of productive unique TCRs. Whether scalp clones were CD4 or CD8 was inferred by matching scalp TCRbeta sequences against CD4 and CD8 repertoires sorted from blood. TCRdb's version of the immuneACCESS table is confined to in-frame rearrangements and falls short of the full clone set. An unresolved V gene accounts for under half of the shortfall where checked; the remainder is of unknown origin. The V and J calls and clone size were taken over from that table, and D and trimming were inferred from the DNA. Within this sample are 150,000 to 200,000 clones, with less than 70% of them counted one time only. Approximately 1.4% of the sample is held by the ten biggest clonotypes.

The treatment or condition label on this specimen signifies: oral pan-JAK inhibitor, 5-10 mg twice daily. From alopecia areata patients, peripheral blood was collected along with lesional scalp punch biopsies. After PBMCs were isolated by density centrifugation and stained for CD3, CD4 and CD8, a FACSAria was used to sort CD4+ and CD8+ T cells. The TCR originated in a human donor with alopecia areata. Recombination connected TRBV20-1 to TRBJ2-3; the D gene cannot be named for sure. Sequences were derived from CD4+ T cells sorted from blood, sampled at approximately week 50, from a patient treated with tofacitinib. The base sequence is TGCAGTGCTAGCAGAGATACGCAGTATTTT. It translates as CSASRDTQYF.